One sample yielded the 11 T cell receptor beta chains listed below, sequenced in a study of cytomegalovirus exposure and HLA in healthy donors. A multiplex PCR was run with 60 Vbeta primers and 13 Jbeta primers. Assay used: immunoSEQ multiplex PCR; TCRdb lists only in-frame clones, some missing. The data contain 150,000 to 200,000 clones, 60% to 80% of them seen just once; the ten biggest clones take up around 4.7%. The sample consisted of PBMCs. Receptors originate from a male donor in good health and CMV-seronegative.

This clone occurred a few times. V gene TRBV27 combines with J gene TRBJ1-1; 8 positions match TRBD1. V was pared by 6 bases and J by 4 bases, with 4 bases of the junction left unmatched. CDR1 and CDR2 (germline): MNHEY, SMNVEV (reference sequence). This CDR3 has 13 amino acids. CDR3 coding DNA: TGTGCCAGCAGACAGGGGGAGGGCACTGAAGCTTTCTTT. Translated, it gives CASRQGEGTEAFF.

In nucleotides, the CDR3 is TGCAGTGCTAGAGGGCACACCTTC. Its translation: CSARGHTF. The chain has TRBV20-1 and TRBJ1-2; D remains unclear. Germline loops: CDR1 DFQATT, CDR2 SNEGSKA (reference sequence). Trimming stripped 1 base from V and 12 bases from J, with 3 bases between. The CDR3 totals 8 residues.

V gene TRBV11-1 combines with J gene TRBJ2-3, with D possibly matching TRBD1 (7 bases). The V and J ends lost 0 bases and 0 bases respectively, with 10 bases between them. The CDR3 spans 16 residues. CDR1 and CDR2 from the germline V gene are SGHAT and FQDESV (reference sequence). DNA of the CDR3: TGTGCCAGCAGCTTAGCGGCAGGGGGGAGCACAGATACGCAGTATTTT. Protein: CASSLAAGGSTDTQYF.

This rearrangement joins TRBV5-1 to TRBJ2-3, with 8 bases aligning to TRBD1. The J segment lost 4 bases and the V segment lost 4 bases, leaving 8 bases of the junction unmatched. In germline, CDR1 is SGHRS, CDR2 YFSETQ. The CDR3 runs to 15 residues. DNA for the CDR3: TGCGCCAGCAGCACCGCGGACAGGGCCCCAGATACGCAGTATTTT. Protein sequence: CASSTADRAPDTQYF. Variable domain in full (rest from reference TRBV5-1 and TRBJ2-3): KAGVTQTPRYLIKTRGQQVTLSCSPISGHRSVSWYQQTPGQGLQFLFEYFSETQRNKGNFPGRFSGRQFSNSRSEMNVSTLELGDSALYLCASSTADRAPDTQYFGPGTRLTVL.

This clone has just a few counts. The chain joins TRBV4-1 to TRBJ2-1, with a weak D call TRBD1 (6 bases). Trimming removed 7 bases from V and 3 bases from J, with 19 bases in between. CDR3 length: 16 residues. Looked up from germline, CDR1 is MGHRA and CDR2 is YSYEKL. CDR3 in amino acids: CASTTELGAGYNEQFF. The DNA of the CDR3 is TGCGCCAGCACCACCGAATTGGGGGCAGGCTACAATGAGCAGTTCTTC.

This chain links TRBV30 with TRBJ2-7; TRBD1 agrees at 9 bases. Germline V CDR1 and CDR2: GTSNPN, SVGIG (reference sequence). The V and J ends lost 8 bases and 6 bases, in that order; junction bases with no gene match: 11. The CDR3 spans 13 residues. CDR3 bases: TGTGCCACTGATGGGACAGGGCTAGCCGAGCAGTACTTC. Translated, it gives CATDGTGLAEQYF.

In DNA, the CDR3 is TGCGCCAGCAGGAGACAGGGGTCGGGTTCACCCCTCCACTTT. This sequence encodes CASRRQGSGSPLHF. The chain has TRBV5-1 and TRBJ1-6, with 8 positions matching TRBD1. V lost 5 bases to trimming and J lost 9 bases; unmatched junction nucleotides: 7. The CDR3 extends over 14 amino acids. Per the germline V gene, CDR1 is SGHRS and CDR2 is YFSETQ.

The chain recombines TRBV30 with TRBJ2-3; 8 bases align to TRBD1. Per the germline V gene, CDR1 is GTSNPN and CDR2 is SVGIG (reference sequence). The CDR3 spans 15 residues. J lost 1 base, V lost 3 bases, and 6 bases had no gene match. The CDR3 is CAWSLGQGGTDTQYF. In DNA, the CDR3 is TGTGCCTGGAGCCTAGGACAGGGAGGCACAGATACGCAGTATTTT.

The chain employs TRBV11-2 and TRBJ2-2, with D perhaps matching TRBD1 (7 bases). The V and J ends lost 5 bases and 4 bases respectively, with 17 bases between them. The CDR3 is made up of 16 amino acids. Germline CDR1 and CDR2: SGHAT and FQNNGV. The CDR3 loop reads CASSRWAGGSTGELFF. The DNA for the CDR3 is TGTGCCAGCAGCCGGTGGGCAGGGGGGAGCACCGGGGAGCTGTTTTTT.

This clone was detected once. The chain is built from TRBV27 and TRBJ2-7; TRBD2 matches 8 bases. Germline V gene lookup returns CDR1 MNHEY and CDR2 SMNVEV (reference sequence). This CDR3 spans 16 amino acids. Trimming removed 0 bases from V and 6 bases from J; junction bases left unmatched: 10. CDR3: CASSLSSGTRVSEQYF. The CDR3 nucleotides read TGTGCCAGCAGTTTATCTTCCGGGACTAGGGTCAGCGAGCAGTACTTC.

V and J are TRBV28 and TRBJ1-1; D might be TRBD1 (5 bases). The CDR3 runs 14 residues. V lost 7 bases and J 2 bases, leaving 14 bases between the germline ends. CDR1 is MDHEN, CDR2 SYDVKM, per germline. CDR3 bases: TGTGCCAGCACTAAATCGGGGGGAAACACTGAAGCTTTCTTT. It specifies CASTKSGGNTEAFF.